The entry that follows covers one T cell receptor (beta chain) sequence. This specimen belongs to a study of T cell changes during pregnancy in multiple sclerosis. TCRdb keeps only in-frame clones here, not all; method: immunoSEQ multiplex PCR. The profile shows over 20,000 clones, 91% of them singletons. The germline V gene encodes CDR1 SGDLS and CDR2 YYNGEE. Trimming removed 4 bases from V and 1 base from J, with 8 bases in between. The CDR3 spans 14 residues. The chain employs TRBV9 and TRBJ2-2; D gene uncertain. The clonotype was recovered from a female donor in good health, enrolled as a control in a pregnancy study. The input for sequencing was CD4+ T cells from peripheral blood mononuclear cells, taken in the third trimester of pregnancy. The CDR3 coding sequence is TGTGCCAGCAGCTTTCGACAGAACACCGGGGAGCTGTTTTTT. Translating gives CASSFRQNTGELFF.